This T cell receptor beta chain was found in a study of blood T cells in healthy people across ages. Germline CDR1 and CDR2: DFQATT and SNEGSKA (reference sequence). CDR3 length: 11 residues. Deletions cut 7 bases from V and 5 bases from J, with 11 bases between. Of note for this clonotype: Antigen unknown.

Findings and caveats of the study: Changes in expanded clonotypes were possibly confounded, as the CMV status of donors was unknown. Per million T cells, the diversity of TCR beta decreased roughly linearly as age advanced.

The second PCR ran roughly 7 to 11 cycles with a sample-barcoded 5' primer and J-beta primers. TCRdb recomputed calls from the 5' RACE reads with MiXCR, one row per CDR3 protein. The data hold 1.5 million to 2 million distinct CDR3 sequences, with roughly 49% observed a single time. The source of this sequence is a woman aged 40 to 55 in good health. The source material was blood. This rearrangement joins TRBV20-1 to TRBJ2-5; D not certain. CDR3 sequence reads: CSGLRSETQYF. The CDR3 region has the DNA TGCAGTGGGCTGAGGTCGGAGACCCAGTACTTC.